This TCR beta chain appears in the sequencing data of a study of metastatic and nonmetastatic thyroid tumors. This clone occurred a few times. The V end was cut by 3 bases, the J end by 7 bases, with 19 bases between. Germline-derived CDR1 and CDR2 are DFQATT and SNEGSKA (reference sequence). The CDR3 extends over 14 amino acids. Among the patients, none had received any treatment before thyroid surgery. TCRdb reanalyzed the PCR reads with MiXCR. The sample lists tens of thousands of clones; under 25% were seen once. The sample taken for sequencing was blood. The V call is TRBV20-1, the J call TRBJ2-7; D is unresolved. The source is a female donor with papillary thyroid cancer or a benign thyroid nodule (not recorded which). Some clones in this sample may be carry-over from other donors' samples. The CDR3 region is CSASPLGSLWEQYF. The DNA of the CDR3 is TGCAGTGCTAGTCCTCTCGGTTCCTTATGGGAGCAGTACTTC.